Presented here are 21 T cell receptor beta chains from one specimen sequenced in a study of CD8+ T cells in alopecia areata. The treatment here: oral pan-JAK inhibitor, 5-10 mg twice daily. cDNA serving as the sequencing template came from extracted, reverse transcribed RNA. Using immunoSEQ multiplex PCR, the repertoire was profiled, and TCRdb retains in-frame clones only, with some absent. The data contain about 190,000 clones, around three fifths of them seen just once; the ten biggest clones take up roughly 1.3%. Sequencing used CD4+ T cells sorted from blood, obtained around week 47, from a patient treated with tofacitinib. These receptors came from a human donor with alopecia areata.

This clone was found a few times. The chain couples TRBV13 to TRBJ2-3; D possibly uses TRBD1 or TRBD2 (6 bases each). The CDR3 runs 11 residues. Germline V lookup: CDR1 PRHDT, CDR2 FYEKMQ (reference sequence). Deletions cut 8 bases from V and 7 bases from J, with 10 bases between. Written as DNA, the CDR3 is TGTGCCAGCCGGAGGGGGTATACGCAGTATTTT. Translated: CASRRGYTQYF.

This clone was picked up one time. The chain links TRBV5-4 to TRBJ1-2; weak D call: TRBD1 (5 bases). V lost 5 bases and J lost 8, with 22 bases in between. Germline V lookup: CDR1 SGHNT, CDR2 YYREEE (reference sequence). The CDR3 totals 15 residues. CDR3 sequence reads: CASRDPTARVSGYTF. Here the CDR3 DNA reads TGTGCCAGCAGGGATCCGACAGCCCGAGTCTCGGGCTACACCTTC.

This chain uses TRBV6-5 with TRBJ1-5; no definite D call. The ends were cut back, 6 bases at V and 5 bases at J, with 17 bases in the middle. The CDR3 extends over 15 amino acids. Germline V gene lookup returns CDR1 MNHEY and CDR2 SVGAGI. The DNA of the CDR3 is TGTGCCAGCAGCCACCGGTTAGGTTTTGATCAGCCCCAGCATTTT. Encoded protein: CASSHRLGFDQPQHF.

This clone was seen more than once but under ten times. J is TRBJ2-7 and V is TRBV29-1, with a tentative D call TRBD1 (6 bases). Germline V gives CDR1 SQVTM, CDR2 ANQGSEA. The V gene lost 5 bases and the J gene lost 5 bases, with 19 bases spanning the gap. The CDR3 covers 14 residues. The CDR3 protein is CSVRPHTGTNEQYF. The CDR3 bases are TGCAGCGTTCGACCCCATACAGGGACCAACGAGCAGTACTTC.

The CDR3 region is CASSPGGSYGYTF. CDR3 nucleotide sequence: TGTGCCAGCAGCCCCGGAGGGAGCTATGGCTACACCTTC. The gene calls are TRBV6-6 and TRBJ1-2; D is uncertain. The V and J ends lost 6 bases and 4 bases respectively, with 12 bases between them. The CDR3 loop spans 13 amino acids. Germline loops: CDR1 MNHNY, CDR2 SVGAGI (reference sequence).

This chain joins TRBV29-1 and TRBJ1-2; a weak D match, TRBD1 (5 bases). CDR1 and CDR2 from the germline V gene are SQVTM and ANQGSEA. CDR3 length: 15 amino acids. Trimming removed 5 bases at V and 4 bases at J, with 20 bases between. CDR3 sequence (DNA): TGCAGCGTTCCTACCCCCCAAGGGGTGGGCTATGGCTACACCTTC. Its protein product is CSVPTPQGVGYGYTF.

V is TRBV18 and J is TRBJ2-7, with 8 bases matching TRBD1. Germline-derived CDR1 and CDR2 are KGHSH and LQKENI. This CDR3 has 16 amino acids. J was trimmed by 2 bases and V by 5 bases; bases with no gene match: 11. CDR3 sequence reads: CASSNRQGPTTYEQYF. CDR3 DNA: TGTGCCAGCTCAAATCGACAGGGGCCGACCACCTACGAGCAGTACTTC.

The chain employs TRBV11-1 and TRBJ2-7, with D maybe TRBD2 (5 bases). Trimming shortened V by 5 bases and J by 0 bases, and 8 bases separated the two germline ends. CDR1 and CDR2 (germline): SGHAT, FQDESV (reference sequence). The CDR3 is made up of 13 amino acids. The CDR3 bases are TGTGCCAGCAGCCCGAGGGTCTCCTACGAGCAGTACTTC. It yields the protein CASSPRVSYEQYF.

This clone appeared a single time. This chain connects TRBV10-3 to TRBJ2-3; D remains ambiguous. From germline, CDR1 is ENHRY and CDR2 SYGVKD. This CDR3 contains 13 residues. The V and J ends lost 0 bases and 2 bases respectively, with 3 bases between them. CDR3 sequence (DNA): TGTGCCATCAGTGAGTCGGTCACAGATACGCAGTATTTT. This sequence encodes CAISESVTDTQYF.

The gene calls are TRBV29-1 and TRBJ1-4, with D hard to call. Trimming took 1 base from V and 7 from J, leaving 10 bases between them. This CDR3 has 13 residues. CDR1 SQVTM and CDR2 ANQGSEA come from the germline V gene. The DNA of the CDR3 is TGCAGCGTTGAAGCTTCGCCTGGTGAAAAACTGTTTTTT. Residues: CSVEASPGEKLFF.

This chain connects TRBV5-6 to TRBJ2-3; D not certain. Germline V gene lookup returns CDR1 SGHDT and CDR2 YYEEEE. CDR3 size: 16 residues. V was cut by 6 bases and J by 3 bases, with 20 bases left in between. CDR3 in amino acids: CASINRHTRRTDTQYF. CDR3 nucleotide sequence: TGTGCCAGCATCAACCGGCACACCCGTAGGACAGATACGCAGTATTTT.

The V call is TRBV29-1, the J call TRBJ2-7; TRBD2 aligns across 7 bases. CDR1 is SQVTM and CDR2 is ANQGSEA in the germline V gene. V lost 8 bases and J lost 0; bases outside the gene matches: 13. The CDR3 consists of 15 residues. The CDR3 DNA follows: TGCAGCCACACTGCTTGGGGGGGGAGCTCCTACGAGCAGTACTTC. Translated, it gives CSHTAWGGSSYEQYF.

Written as DNA, the CDR3 is TGTGCCAGCAGCTTGCTGCCCCAGAACACTGAAGCTTTCTTT. It specifies CASSLLPQNTEAFF. The genes are TRBV5-6 and TRBJ1-1, with D unresolved. The length of the CDR3 is 14 residues. From germline, CDR1 is SGHDT and CDR2 YYEEEE. The ends were cut back, 1 base at V and 1 base at J, with 8 bases in the middle.

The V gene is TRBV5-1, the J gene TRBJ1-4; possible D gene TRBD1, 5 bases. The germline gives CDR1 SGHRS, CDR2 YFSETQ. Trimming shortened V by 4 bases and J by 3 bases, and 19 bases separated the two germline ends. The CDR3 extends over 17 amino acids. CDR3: CASSTGPSPAANEKLFF. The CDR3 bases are TGCGCCAGCAGCACGGGACCCTCACCCGCGGCTAATGAAAAACTGTTTTTT. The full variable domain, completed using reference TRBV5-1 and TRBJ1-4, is KAGVTQTPRYLIKTRGQQVTLSCSPISGHRSVSWYQQTPGQGLQFLFEYFSETQRNKGNFPGRFSGRQFSNSRSEMNVSTLELGDSALYLCASSTGPSPAANEKLFFGSGTQLSVL.

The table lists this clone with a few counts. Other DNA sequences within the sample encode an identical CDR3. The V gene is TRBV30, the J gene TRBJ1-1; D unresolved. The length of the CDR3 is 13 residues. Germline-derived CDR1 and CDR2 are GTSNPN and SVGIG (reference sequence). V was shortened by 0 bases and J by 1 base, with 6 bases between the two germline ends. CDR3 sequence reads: CAWSVQANTEAFF. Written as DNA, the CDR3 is TGTGCCTGGAGTGTACAAGCGAACACTGAAGCTTTCTTT.

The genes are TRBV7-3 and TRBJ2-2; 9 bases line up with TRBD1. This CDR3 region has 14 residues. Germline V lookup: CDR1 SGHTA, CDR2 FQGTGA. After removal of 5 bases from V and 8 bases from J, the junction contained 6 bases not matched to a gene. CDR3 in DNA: TGTGCCAGCAGCCCGGGACAGGGCGGAGGGGAGCTGTTTTTT. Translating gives CASSPGQGGGELFF.

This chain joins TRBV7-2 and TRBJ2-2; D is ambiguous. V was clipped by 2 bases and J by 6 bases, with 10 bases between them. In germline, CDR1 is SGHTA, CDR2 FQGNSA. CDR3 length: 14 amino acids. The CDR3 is CASSLIREAGELFF. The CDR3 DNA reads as TGTGCCAGCAGCTTAATCCGAGAGGCCGGGGAGCTGTTTTTT.

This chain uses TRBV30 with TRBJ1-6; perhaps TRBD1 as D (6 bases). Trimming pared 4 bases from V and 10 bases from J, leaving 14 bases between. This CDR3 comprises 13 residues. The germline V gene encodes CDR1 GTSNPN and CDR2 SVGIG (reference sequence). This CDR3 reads CAWNSGEGSPLHF. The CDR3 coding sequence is TGTGCCTGGAATTCAGGGGAAGGATCACCCCTCCACTTT.

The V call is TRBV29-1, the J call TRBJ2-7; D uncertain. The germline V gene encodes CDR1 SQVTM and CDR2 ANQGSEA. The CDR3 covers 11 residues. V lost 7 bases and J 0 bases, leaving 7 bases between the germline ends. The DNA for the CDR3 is TGCAGCGGTCTAAGCTCCTACGAGCAGTACTTC. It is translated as CSGLSSYEQYF.

The CDR3 DNA reads as TGTGCCTGGAAGGGGGGATCTAATTCACCCCTCCACTTT. Protein sequence: CAWKGGSNSPLHF. J is TRBJ1-6 and V is TRBV30; D perhaps matches TRBD1 (6 bases). The CDR3 spans 13 residues. Germline lookup yields CDR1 GTSNPN and CDR2 SVGIG (reference sequence). V was cut by 4 bases and J by 6 bases, with 10 bases left in between.

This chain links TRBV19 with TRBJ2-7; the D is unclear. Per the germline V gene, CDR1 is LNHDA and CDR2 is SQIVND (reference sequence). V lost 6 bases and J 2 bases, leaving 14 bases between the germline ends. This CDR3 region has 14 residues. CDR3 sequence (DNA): TGTGCCAGTAGCCGACCCGGACGGACCTACGAGCAGTACTTC. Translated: CASSRPGRTYEQYF.